This TCR beta chain is drawn from a study of shared clonotypes between healthy human individuals. The length of the CDR3 is 15 residues. Germline lookup yields CDR1 MNHEY and CDR2 SVGAGI. V gave up 0 bases and J gave up 5 bases; unmatched junction bases: 5. Clones were read by immunoSEQ multiplex PCR, and TCRdb kept only the in-frame ones, dropping some. Of 2 million to 3 million clones listed, 93% are singletons. The specimen was naive CD4+ T cells from PBMCs. Subset: CD45RA+ positively selected. The chain links TRBV6-5 to TRBJ2-7, with 9 bases lining up with TRBD2. This receptor was obtained from a man younger than 30 in good health. Some clones in this sample may be carry-over from other donors' samples. Written as DNA, the CDR3 is TGTGCCAGCAGTTACTCTGGCGGGAGGGCCGACGAGCAGTACTTC. This codes for CASSYSGGRADEQYF.